These T cell receptor beta chains were read from a single sample in a study of OX40 agonist ivuxolimab in advanced cancers. Clones were read by immunoSEQ multiplex PCR, and TCRdb kept only the in-frame ones, dropping some. The profile shows about 43,000 clones, around 87% of them singletons. Specimen: CD4+ or CD8+ T cells sorted from blood, collected in a trial of the OX40 agonist ivuxolimab. The receptors originated from an adult with an advanced solid tumor such as melanoma, head and neck, liver or kidney cancer. CDR3s include the opening cysteine and the closing phenylalanine or tryptophan. D genes are given only for firm matches. Clone size is given for some rows only: seen once, a few or many times, or a class if the clone is expanded.

cdr3_aa	cdr3_nt	clone_size	j_call	d_call	v_call
CASSITGGRSYNEQFF	TGTGCCAGCAGCATAACAGGGGGCAGATCCTACAATGAGCAGTTCTTC	once	TRBJ2-1	TRBD1	TRBV9
CASSLVAGNSGNTIYF	TGTGCCAGCAGCTTAGTGGCGGGAAACTCTGGAAACACCATATATTTT	NA	TRBJ1-3	NA	TRBV13
CSARDTFEAFF	TGCAGTGCTAGAGACACTTTTGAAGCTTTCTTT	NA	TRBJ1-1	NA	TRBV20-1
CASSLGGGGLHGQFF	TGTGCCAGCAGCTTAGGGGGCGGAGGGTTACATGGGCAGTTCTTC	NA	TRBJ2-1	NA	TRBV7-9
CASSPTGALRYEQYF	TGTGCCAGCTCACCGACGGGGGCGCTCCGTTACGAGCAGTACTTC	NA	TRBJ2-7	NA	TRBV7-2
CATSRETADNYGYTF	TGTGCCACCAGCAGAGAGACGGCTGATAACTATGGCTACACCTTC	NA	TRBJ1-2	NA	TRBV15
CASSLAEGGRLAGPYNEQFF	TGCGCCAGCAGCTTGGCCGAGGGGGGTAGACTAGCGGGACCATACAATGAGCAGTTCTTC	NA	TRBJ2-1	TRBD2	TRBV5-1
CASRGTACTYEQYF	TGTGCCAGCAGGGGGACAGCCTGTACCTACGAGCAGTACTTC	NA	TRBJ2-7	TRBD1	TRBV6-4
CATCAGASYNEQFF	TGTGCCACCTGCGCAGGGGCTTCCTACAATGAGCAGTTCTTC	few	TRBJ2-1	NA	TRBV15
CASKWSTEAFF	TGTGCCAGCAAGTGGTCCACTGAAGCTTTCTTT	NA	TRBJ1-1	NA	TRBV13
CASSYSGREGQYF	TGTGCCAGCAGTTACTCGGGCCGGGAGGGGCAGTACTTC	NA	TRBJ2-4	TRBD2	TRBV6-6
CASSLGRAYEQYF	TGTGCCAGCAGTTTGGGCAGAGCCTACGAGCAGTACTTC	once	TRBJ2-7	NA	TRBV27
CASSPRSSGRSEQFF	TGTGCCAGCAGCCCTCGATCTAGCGGGAGATCTGAGCAGTTCTTC	NA	TRBJ2-1	TRBD2	TRBV14
CASSLSGSWTDTQYF	TGTGCCAGCAGTCTTAGCGGGAGTTGGACAGATACGCAGTATTTT	NA	TRBJ2-3	TRBD2	TRBV27
CASSEGQGGGEKLFF	TGTGCCAGCAGTGAGGGACAGGGTGGTGGGGAAAAACTGTTTTTT	NA	TRBJ1-4	TRBD1	TRBV6-9
CASSLRGGTDTQYF	TGTGCCAGCAGCTTACGAGGTGGCACAGATACGCAGTATTTT	NA	TRBJ2-3	NA	TRBV7-6
CASSLGLAFTDTQYF	TGTGCCAGCAGCTTAGGGCTAGCCTTCACAGATACGCAGTATTTT	once	TRBJ2-3	NA	TRBV13
CASSQGNSNTEAFF	TGCGCCAGCAGCCAGGGAAACTCGAACACTGAAGCTTTCTTT	NA	TRBJ1-1	NA	TRBV4-1
CASSQDISSSPEAFF	TGCGCCAGCAGCCAAGATATCTCCTCAAGTCCTGAAGCTTTCTTT	once	TRBJ1-1	NA	TRBV4-3
CASSQEAGKTYYGYTF	TGTGCCAGCAGCCAAGAGGCAGGGAAGACTTACTATGGCTACACCTTC	NA	TRBJ1-2	NA	TRBV4-2
CASSYRVGRESYNSPLHF	TGTGCCAGCAGCTACCGCGTGGGGCGGGAATCCTATAATTCACCCCTCCACTTT	NA	TRBJ1-6	NA	TRBV5-6
CASQGSPYEQYF	TGTGCCAGCCAGGGGTCACCCTACGAGCAGTACTTC	NA	TRBJ2-7	NA	TRBV2
CASSQDRSGELFF	TGCGCCAGCAGCCAGGACAGGTCCGGGGAGCTGTTTTTT	NA	TRBJ2-2	TRBD1	TRBV4-3
CASSPETSMNTEAFF	TGTGCCAGCAGCCCGGAAACATCTATGAACACTGAAGCTTTCTTT	NA	TRBJ1-1	NA	TRBV7-9
CASSPPGGAGTGELFF	TGTGCCAGCAGCCCCCCCGGGGGGGCGGGCACCGGGGAGCTGTTTTTT	NA	TRBJ2-2	TRBD2	TRBV9
CASSLLRTGGFNEQFF	TGTGCCAGCAGTCTCCTCCGGACAGGGGGCTTCAATGAGCAGTTCTTC	NA	TRBJ2-1	TRBD1	TRBV27
CASTPRDRVNSPLHF	TGTGCCAGCACGCCACGGGACAGGGTTAATTCACCCCTCCACTTT	NA	TRBJ1-6	TRBD1	TRBV27
CASSLGQGADTQYF	TGTGCCAGCAGCTTAGGGCAGGGCGCAGATACGCAGTATTTT	NA	TRBJ2-3	NA	TRBV11-2
CASSLFTSGVAGELFF	TGTGCCAGCAGCTTATTTACCAGCGGGGTCGCAGGAGAGCTGTTTTTT	NA	TRBJ2-2	TRBD2	TRBV7-2
CASSLGDGYEQYF	TGTGCCAGCAGCTTAGGGGACGGCTACGAGCAGTACTTC	NA	TRBJ2-7	NA	TRBV7-2
CASSQDGGTSGNEQFF	TGTGCCAGCAGCCAAGATGGTGGAACTTCTGGGAATGAGCAGTTCTTC	NA	TRBJ2-1	NA	TRBV4-2
CASSRRDFNEQFF	TGTGCCAGCAGCCGTCGGGACTTCAATGAGCAGTTCTTC	once	TRBJ2-1	NA	TRBV7-9
CASRRDRDSYQPQHF	TGTGCCAGCAGACGCGATCGGGACAGCTATCAGCCCCAGCATTTT	NA	TRBJ1-5	TRBD1	TRBV6-6
CAISESTARTRPRETQHF	TGTGCCATCAGTGAGTCGACGGCTAGGACTAGGCCACGAGAGACCCAGCACTTC	NA	TRBJ2-5	TRBD2	TRBV10-3
CASSPDTDPVDTQYF	TGTGCCAGTAGTCCGGACACGGACCCCGTAGATACGCAGTATTTT	NA	TRBJ2-3	NA	TRBV19
CASRPEWGEGGTRTGELFF	TGTGCCAGCAGACCGGAATGGGGCGAAGGGGGCACCCGCACCGGGGAGCTGTTTTTT	few	TRBJ2-2	TRBD1	TRBV7-9
CASTPGDRSYNEQFF	TGTGCCAGCACCCCAGGGGACCGCTCCTACAATGAGCAGTTCTTC	NA	TRBJ2-1	NA	TRBV6-5
CASRDRSSYEQYF	TGTGCCAGCCGGGACAGGAGCTCCTACGAGCAGTACTTC	NA	TRBJ2-7	TRBD1	TRBV7-8
CASSLASGGLYEQYF	TGTGCCAGCAGCTTGGCTAGCGGGGGCCTCTACGAGCAGTACTTC	NA	TRBJ2-7	TRBD2	TRBV5-5
CASSLDTRGAEAFF	TGTGCCAGCAGCTTGGACACTCGAGGAGCTGAAGCTTTCTTT	NA	TRBJ1-1	NA	TRBV7-9
CASSRGGEQFF	TGTGCCAGCAGCCGGGGAGGAGAGCAGTTCTTC	NA	TRBJ2-1	NA	TRBV4-2
CASSLNRGRAEAFF	TGCGCCAGCAGCCTGAACAGGGGCAGGGCTGAAGCTTTCTTT	NA	TRBJ1-1	TRBD1	TRBV4-1
CASSGAGGRWETQYF	TGTGCCAGCAGCGGAGCGGGGGGGCGGTGGGAGACCCAGTACTTC	NA	TRBJ2-5	TRBD2	TRBV5-4